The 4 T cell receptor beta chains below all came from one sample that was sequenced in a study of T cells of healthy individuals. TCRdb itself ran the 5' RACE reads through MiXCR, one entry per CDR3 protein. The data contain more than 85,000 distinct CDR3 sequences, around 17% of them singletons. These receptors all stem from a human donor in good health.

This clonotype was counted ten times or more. The CDR3 nucleotides read TGTGCCTGGAGTGCGACTGGCAATCAGCCCCAGCATTTT. It is translated as CAWSATGNQPQHF. The V call is TRBV30, the J call TRBJ1-5; no definite D call. V gave up 1 base and J gave up 2 bases, with 6 bases separating them. This CDR3 comprises 13 residues. Germline loops: CDR1 GTSNPN, CDR2 SVGIG (reference sequence).

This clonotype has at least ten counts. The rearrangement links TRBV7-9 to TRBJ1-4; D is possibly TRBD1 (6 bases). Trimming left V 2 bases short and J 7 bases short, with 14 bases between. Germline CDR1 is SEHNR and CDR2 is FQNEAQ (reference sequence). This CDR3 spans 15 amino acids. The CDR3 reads CASSLMGAESEKLFF. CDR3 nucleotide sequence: TGTGCCAGCAGCTTAATGGGGGCCGAGTCTGAAAAACTGTTTTTT.

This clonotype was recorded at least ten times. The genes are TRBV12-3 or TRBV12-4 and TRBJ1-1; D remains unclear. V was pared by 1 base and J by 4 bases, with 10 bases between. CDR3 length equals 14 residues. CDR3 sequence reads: CASSLDTRGTEAFF. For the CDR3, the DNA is TGTGCCAGCAGTTTAGATACCCGGGGCACTGAAGCTTTCTTT.

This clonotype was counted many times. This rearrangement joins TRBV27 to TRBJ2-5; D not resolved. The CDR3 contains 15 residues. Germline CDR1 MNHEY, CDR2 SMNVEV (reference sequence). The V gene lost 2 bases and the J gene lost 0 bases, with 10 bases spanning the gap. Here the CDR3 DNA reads TGTGCCAGCAGTTTAATCGACCGACACCAAGAGACCCAGTACTTC. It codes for CASSLIDRHQETQYF.